Listed below are T cell receptor beta chains from one sample, sequenced in a study of blood T cell repertoires in COVID-19. The method was immunoSEQ multiplex PCR; TCRdb's version includes in-frame clones alone and lacks a portion of them. The data hold roughly 87,000 clones, with around 87% observed a single time. Sequencing was carried out using peripheral blood. All receptors derive from a man aged 35 to 55 with acute or convalescent COVID-19. CDR3s include the opening cysteine and the closing phenylalanine or tryptophan. The D gene is left open where the match is weak. Size is omitted from some rows. Given values are once, few, many or a class for expanded clones.

V	J	D	size	CDR3	DNA
TRBV5-1	TRBJ2-7	.	.	CASSPPVLYEQYF	TGCGCCAGCAGCCCCCCGGTGCTATACGAGCAGTACTTC
TRBV7-3	TRBJ2-2	.	.	CASSWTSNTGELFF	TGTGCCAGCAGCTGGACATCGAACACCGGGGAGCTGTTTTTT
TRBV6-5	TRBJ1-5	.	.	CASSPGISNQPQHF	TGTGCCAGCAGTCCGGGGATTAGCAATCAGCCCCAGCATTTT
TRBV6-6	TRBJ2-2	.	many	CASSTNKNTGELFF	TGTGCCAGCAGTACTAACAAGAACACCGGGGAGCTGTTTTTT
TRBV15	TRBJ1-5	.	.	CATSLTDAGNQPQHF	TGTGCCACCAGCTTGACAGACGCCGGCAATCAGCCCCAGCATTTT
TRBV9	TRBJ1-3	.	.	CASSVDNRVAGNTIYF	TGTGCCAGCAGCGTAGATAACAGGGTGGCTGGAAACACCATATATTTT
TRBV5-8	TRBJ1-5	.	.	CASSLRDKNQPQHF	TGTGCCAGCAGCTTGAGAGACAAAAATCAGCCCCAGCATTTT
TRBV14	TRBJ1-3	TRBD1	.	CASSLDRAGNTIYF	TGTGCCAGCAGCTTGGACAGGGCTGGAAACACCATATATTTT
TRBV7-2	TRBJ1-2	.	.	CASSLASGDLQGYTF	TGTGCCAGCAGCTTAGCATCCGGGGACTTACAAGGCTACACCTTC
TRBV4-1	TRBJ2-1	TRBD2	.	CASSQEVSGRADNEQFF	TGCGCCAGCAGCCAAGAGGTTAGCGGGAGGGCCGACAATGAGCAGTTCTTC